One sample yielded the 19 T cell receptor beta chains listed below, sequenced in a study of shared clonotypes between healthy human individuals. Assay: immunoSEQ multiplex PCR; the TCRdb copy retains only in-frame clones and omits some. The sample comprises over 1.5 million clones, around 98% of which are singletons, and approximately 0.44% rests with the top ten. Input material: naive CD4+ T cells sorted from blood. Subset specified: CD45RA+ positively selected. The receptors here all came from a man aged 25 to 40 in good health.

The V and J genes are TRBV18 and TRBJ2-1, with D possibly matching TRBD2 (6 bases). V lost 0 bases and J 6 bases, leaving 12 bases between the germline ends. The CDR3 loop spans 15 amino acids. Per the germline V gene, CDR1 is KGHSH and CDR2 is LQKENI. CDR3 region: CASSPPELTSNEQFF. CDR3 DNA: TGTGCCAGCTCACCACCGGAGTTGACTAGCAATGAGCAGTTCTTC.

Notes on this clone: Different DNA sequences within this sample yield the same CDR3. J is TRBJ2-1 and V is TRBV5-1, with D uncertain. The CDR3 contains 12 residues. Trimming took off 0 bases at V and 7 bases at J, with 5 bases between the two ends. Germline lookup yields CDR1 SGHRS and CDR2 YFSETQ. The CDR3, as DNA: TGCGCCAGCAGCTTGGTGCGGAATGAGCAGTTCTTC. It codes for CASSLVRNEQFF. Together with reference TRBV5-1 and TRBJ2-1, the CDR3 gives the full variable domain: KAGVTQTPRYLIKTRGQQVTLSCSPISGHRSVSWYQQTPGQGLQFLFEYFSETQRNKGNFPGRFSGRQFSNSRSEMNVSTLELGDSALYLCASSLVRNEQFFGPGTRLTVL.

The rearrangement joins TRBV4-1 to TRBJ2-3, with D possibly being TRBD2 (6 bases). V lost 1 base, J lost 2 bases, and 13 bases lay in between. The CDR3 has 16 residues. Germline-derived CDR1 and CDR2 are MGHRA and YSYEKL. CDR3 DNA: TGCGCCAGCAGCCAAGTCGGCGGGAACCCCACAGATACGCAGTATTTT. Translating gives CASSQVGGNPTDTQYF.

To note about this clone: Different DNA sequences within this sample yield the same CDR3. The chain carries TRBV5-1 and TRBJ2-7, with TRBD1 matching 8 bases. This CDR3 has 13 residues. The germline V gene has CDR1 SGHRS and CDR2 YFSETQ. V lost 7 bases and J lost 3; bases outside the gene matches: 6. As DNA, the CDR3 is TGCGCCAGCTCCCGGGACAGGAGCTACGAGCAGTACTTC. It translates to CASSRDRSYEQYF.

The V gene is TRBV14, the J gene TRBJ2-1; the D is unclear. Per germline, CDR1 SGHDN and CDR2 FVKESK. This CDR3 has 11 residues. V lost 4 bases and J lost 9, with 7 bases in between. The CDR3 sequence is CASSPAIEQFF. CDR3 nucleotide sequence: TGTGCCAGCAGCCCTGCTATTGAGCAGTTCTTC.

The rearrangement joins TRBV7-9 to TRBJ1-5, with 7 bases fitting TRBD1. CDR3 size: 14 residues. V lost 5 bases and J lost 4; bases outside the gene matches: 5. Germline-derived CDR1 and CDR2 are SEHNR and FQNEAQ (reference sequence). CDR3 nucleotides: TGTGCCAGCAGCAAGACAGGGACTAATCAGCCCCAGCATTTT. This sequence encodes CASSKTGTNQPQHF. Looking up the rest from reference TRBV7-9 and TRBJ1-5 gives the full variable domain: DTGVSQNPRHKITKRGQNVTFRCDPISEHNRLYWYRQTLGQGPEFLTYFQNEAQLEKSRLLSDRFSAERPKGSFSTLEIQRTEQGDSAMYLCASSKTGTNQPQHFGDGTRLSIL.

The chain has TRBV5-4 and TRBJ2-1; 8 bases are a match to TRBD1. The V gene's germline CDR1 is SGHNT and CDR2 YYREEE (reference sequence). The CDR3 covers 15 residues. Trimming took 1 base from V and 5 from J; bases not matched to a gene: 5. DNA of the CDR3: TGTGCCAGCAGCTTGCCAGGGGGCACGAACAATGAGCAGTTCTTC. The encoded protein is CASSLPGGTNNEQFF.

V and J are TRBV28 and TRBJ2-5; perhaps TRBD1 as D (6 bases). CDR1 is MDHEN, CDR2 SYDVKM, per germline. The CDR3 covers 16 residues. V was shortened by 5 bases and J by 0 bases, with 16 bases between the two germline ends. CDR3 DNA sequence: TGTGCCAGCAGTCCCCCAGGGGCGACGTACCAAGAGACCCAGTACTTC. Its protein product is CASSPPGATYQETQYF.

This chain connects TRBV27 to TRBJ2-7, with 8 bases identical to TRBD2. Germline CDR1 reads MNHEY; CDR2 reads SMNVEV (reference sequence). J gave up 2 bases and V 6 bases, and 12 bases lay outside the gene matches. The CDR3 is 16 residues long. CDR3 sequence (DNA): TGTGCCAGCAGAAGGGCCGGGAGGGCCGCCCCCTACGAGCAGTACTTC. Its translation is CASRRAGRAAPYEQYF.

This clone was picked up one time. The rearrangement uses TRBV19 and TRBJ1-5; the match to TRBD1 covers 7 bases. This CDR3 is built from 15 residues. Germline CDR1 is LNHDA and CDR2 is SQIVND (reference sequence). Trimming cost V 5 bases and J 4 bases; bases outside gene matches: 8. The DNA of the CDR3 is TGTGCCAGTAGTCTTCGGGACAGACCTAATCAGCCCCAGCATTTT. Its protein product is CASSLRDRPNQPQHF.

CDR3 bases: TGTGCCAGCAGCCAAGAAGCCAGGGCCTGGTCTAGCACAGATACGCAGTATTTT. This encodes CASSQEARAWSSTDTQYF. The V call is TRBV4-2, the J call TRBJ2-3; D perhaps matches TRBD1 (5 bases). V lost 0 bases and J lost 0, with 16 bases in between. This CDR3 region has 18 residues. Looked up from germline, CDR1 is LGHNA and CDR2 is YNFKEQ.

The V call is TRBV7-2, the J call TRBJ2-1, with a tentative D call TRBD2 (6 bases). Trimming took off 6 bases at V and 9 bases at J, with 18 bases between the two ends. Germline lookup yields CDR1 SGHTA and CDR2 FQGNSA. The CDR3 sequence is 14 residues long. CDR3 protein: CASRRGRESGEQFF. DNA of the CDR3: TGTGCCAGCAGGAGAGGGCGGGAAAGTGGTGAGCAGTTCTTC.

This clone was found a few times. Other DNA sequences in the sample encode the same CDR3. The chain combines TRBV5-1 with TRBJ2-7, with TRBD1 identical over 8 bases. The CDR3 contains 12 residues. Germline trimming cut 4 bases from V and 4 bases from J; bases unmatched to any gene: 1. Germline CDR1 SGHRS, CDR2 YFSETQ. The CDR3 DNA reads TGCGCCAGCAGCCGACAGGGGTACGAGCAGTACTTC. This gives the protein CASSRQGYEQYF.

CDR3 DNA sequence: TGTGCCAGCAGCTTGGCTTTGACTAGCGGAACCTACAATGAGCAGTTCTTC. Translating it yields CASSLALTSGTYNEQFF. The chain has TRBV5-4 and TRBJ2-1; TRBD2 agrees at 9 bases. The CDR3 covers 17 residues. J was trimmed by 2 bases and V by 0 bases; bases with no gene match: 6. The germline V gene encodes CDR1 SGHNT and CDR2 YYREEE (reference sequence).

This chain joins TRBV25-1 and TRBJ2-7, with 8 nucleotides matching TRBD1. CDR1 is MGHDK, CDR2 SYGVNS, per germline. The CDR3 runs to 15 residues. Trimming took 6 bases from V and 3 from J; bases not matched to a gene: 10. The CDR3 DNA follows: TGTGCCAGCAGATCAGGGGGCCGTGGGTACTACGAGCAGTACTTC. As protein: CASRSGGRGYYEQYF.

The chain links TRBV29-1 to TRBJ2-1; tentative D call: TRBD1 (5 bases). Germline CDR1 is SQVTM and CDR2 is ANQGSEA. Trimming cost V 4 bases and J 7 bases, with 14 bases left between them. CDR3 size: 13 residues. The CDR3 sequence is CSVGEQVINEQFF. CDR3 coding DNA: TGCAGCGTTGGGGAACAGGTTATTAATGAGCAGTTCTTC.

The chain is built from TRBV2 and TRBJ2-5; D is unresolved. Germline values: CDR1 SNHLY, CDR2 FYNNEI. V lost 4 bases, J lost 5 bases, and 14 bases lay in between. CDR3 size: 14 residues. The CDR3 DNA sequence: TGTGCCAGCAGTGCTCCTAGGTACGCCGAGACCCAGTACTTC. It is translated as CASSAPRYAETQYF.

This clone showed up just once. The rearrangement links TRBV9 to TRBJ2-4; D possibly uses TRBD1 or TRBD2 (5 bases each). Germline V CDR1 and CDR2: SGDLS, YYNGEE. The V gene lost 4 bases and the J gene lost 7 bases, with 21 bases spanning the gap. The CDR3 contains 16 residues. CDR3 DNA: TGTGCCAGCAGCCCGGGACCTCCCTCGGCGTGGAACATTCAGTACTTC. Protein product: CASSPGPPSAWNIQYF.

The chain has TRBV7-2 and TRBJ2-5, with D possibly matching TRBD1 (5 bases). Germline V gene sequence: CDR1 SGHTA, CDR2 FQGNSA. Trimming pared 5 bases from V and 2 bases from J, leaving 12 bases between. This CDR3 has 14 amino acids. The CDR3 nucleotides are TGTGCCAGCAGCCAGTTTAGGGGACAAGAGACCCAGTACTTC. Translation: CASSQFRGQETQYF.